The 2 T cell receptor beta chains given below trace back to one sample, sequenced in a study of control samples from healthy donors and cancer patients. Measured with immunoSEQ multiplex PCR; TCRdb has only the in-frame clones, and not every one. The sample gives about 15,000 clones, around 87% of which show up once; around a tenth is in the top ten. Sequenced input: PBMCs. The receptors derive from a woman in her 70s with colorectal cancer.

V is TRBV7-2 and J is TRBJ2-7; D is unresolved. This CDR3 contains 18 residues. Trimming cost V 0 bases and J 5 bases, with 23 bases left between them. Germline V gene lookup returns CDR1 SGHTA and CDR2 FQGNSA. The CDR3 spells CASSLALFLVGLGNEQYF. In DNA form, the CDR3 reads TGTGCCAGCAGCTTAGCGCTTTTTTTGGTAGGGTTGGGCAACGAGCAGTACTTC.

V gene TRBV7-9 combines with J gene TRBJ1-5; 8 bases are a match to TRBD1. V shed 8 bases, J shed 9 bases, and the junction held 12 bases outside the gene matches. Germline V gene data show CDR1 as SEHNR and CDR2 as FQNEAQ (reference sequence). The CDR3 covers 14 residues. This CDR3 is CASSPGRGLGPQHF. The CDR3 nucleotides read TGTGCCAGCTCCCCGGGCAGGGGGCTTGGGCCCCAGCATTTT.